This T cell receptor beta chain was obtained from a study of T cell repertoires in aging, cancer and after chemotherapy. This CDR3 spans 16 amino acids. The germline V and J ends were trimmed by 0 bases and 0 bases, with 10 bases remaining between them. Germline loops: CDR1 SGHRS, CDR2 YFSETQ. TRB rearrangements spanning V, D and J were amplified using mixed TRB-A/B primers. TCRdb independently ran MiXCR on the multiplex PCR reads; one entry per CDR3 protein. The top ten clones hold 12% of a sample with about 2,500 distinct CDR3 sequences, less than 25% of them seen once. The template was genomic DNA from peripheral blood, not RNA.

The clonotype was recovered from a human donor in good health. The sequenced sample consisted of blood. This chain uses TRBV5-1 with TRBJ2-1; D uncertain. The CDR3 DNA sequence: TGCGCCAGCAGCTTGGAGGTTTTCAGCTCCTACAATGAGCAGTTCTTC. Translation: CASSLEVFSSYNEQFF.